The rows below give T cell receptor beta chains drawn from one sample of a study of blood T cell repertoires in COVID-19. TCRdb keeps only in-frame clones here, not all; method: immunoSEQ multiplex PCR. The sample contains 200,000 or so clones, roughly 80% of which appear only once. The sample consisted of PBMCs or T cells enriched from blood (not recorded which). These TCRs come from a man between 35 and 55 years old who had recovered from COVID-19. Both conserved end residues are part of each CDR3.

>TRBV30|TRBJ1-2
CAWSPKQINYGYTF
>TRBV5-4|TRBJ1-2
CASSLALANYGYTF
>TRBV27|TRBJ2-5
CASSLNRGHGETQYF
>TRBV5-6|TRBJ2-3
CASSFGTELTDTQYF
>TRBV7-2|TRBJ1-2
CASSAGQAHSIYGYTF
>TRBV19|TRBJ2-2
CASSWGQGATGELFF
>TRBV6-4|TRBJ1-6
CASSSSSSYNSPLHF
>TRBV9|TRBJ2-2
CASRQEWTGELFF
>TRBV19|TRBJ2-3
CASSRGLAGADTQYF
>TRBV30|TRBJ2-3
CAWSGPAGEVTDTQYF
>TRBV6-5|TRBJ1-3
CASCSKPRTGNTIYF
>TRBV18|TRBJ2-2
CASSPSGGARTGELFF
>TRBV19|TRBJ2-3
CASSMGRSGGRNTQYF
>TRBV2|TRBJ1-6
CASSENRGQINSPLHF
>TRBV28|TRBJ1-1
CASSLQTGVAFF
>TRBV6-5|TRBJ2-7
CASSNRHSGSYEQYF
>TRBV19|TRBJ1-5
CASSGTALKGNQPQHF
>TRBV10-1|TRBJ1-6
CASSESGTGSPSGNSPLHF
>TRBV5-1|TRBJ2-7
CASSRQGGDEQYF
>TRBV11-2|TRBJ1-2
CASSLIWGQGHGYTF
>TRBV13|TRBJ2-6
CASSLLGSGANVLTF
>TRBV5-6|TRBJ2-5
CASSWDRGETQYF
>TRBV9|TRBJ1-3
CASSVAEAYSGNTIYF
>TRBV5-1|TRBJ1-4
CASRPAGLEGEKLFF
>TRBV21-1|TRBJ1-4
CASSPPGARCEKLFF
>TRBV6-2/TRBV6-3|TRBJ2-7
CASRPRGDRGSYEQYF
>TRBV11-3|TRBJ2-1
CASSLGTVGFPAIEQFF
>TRBV18|TRBJ1-3
CASSPPSRGGNTIYF
>TRBV19|TRBJ2-5
CASSSTGPGMGETQYF
>TRBV5-1|TRBJ2-7
CASSSTRSSDEQYF
>TRBV3-1/TRBV3-2|TRBJ2-2
CASGPGDGAGTGELFF
>TRBV6-5|TRBJ2-2
CASTVRVPNTGELFF
>TRBV28|TRBJ1-4
CASSLAGEKLFF
>TRBV4-2|TRBJ1-1
CASSRKDSHTEAFF
>TRBV11-3|TRBJ2-3
CASSLGTGTGVDRVTDTQYF
>TRBV7-9|TRBJ2-3
CASSLGLTGGPDTQYF
>TRBV14|TRBJ2-7
CASSPRGHEQYF
>TRBV5-6|TRBJ1-5
CASSLPGGNQPQHF
>TRBV5-1|TRBJ2-3
CASSWTSGGASDTQYF
>TRBV25-1|TRBJ2-2
CASSRGTGELFF
>TRBV28|TRBJ2-7
CASIPRGVLSTYEQYF
>TRBV7-9|TRBJ1-4
CASSSPTGGDTNEKLFF
>TRBV11-2|TRBJ2-7
CASRIPGQRSYEQYF
>TRBV6-8|TRBJ1-2
CASISQGGFRYGYTF
>TRBV6-4|TRBJ1-1
CASRGQLGTEAFF
>TRBV4-1|TRBJ2-7
CASSQEDTQPSYEQYF
>TRBV20-1|TRBJ1-3
CSASPADTIYF
>TRBV4-1|TRBJ2-7
CASSQEGAYGQYF
>TRBV4-2|TRBJ2-3
CASSLGNRRSGGGTDTQYF
>TRBV5-1|TRBJ2-1
CASSFTGGKDNEQFF
>TRBV5-1|TRBJ2-7
CASSQKQGGGYEQYF
>TRBV6-4|TRBJ1-5
CASSDSGGHQPQHF
>TRBV19|TRBJ2-1
CASSIPSGGRNEQFF
>TRBV15|TRBJ1-1
CATSRVDSEAFF
>TRBV30|TRBJ1-6
CAWASLPYNSPLHF
>TRBV28|TRBJ1-2
CASSPSLPRYTF
>TRBV7-8|TRBJ2-5
CASSLGPGTRETQYF
>TRBV15|TRBJ2-4
CATSREGLETGQYF
>TRBV7-2|TRBJ2-5
CASSLAQGGGASKTQYF
>TRBV10-3|TRBJ2-2
CAISDHRGREGTGELFF